A selection of T cell receptor beta chains follows, all from one sample in a study of response to subunit inactivated influenza vaccine. TCRdb fed the RT-PCR reads into MiXCR, producing one record per CDR3 protein. The table records roughly 700,000 distinct CDR3 sequences, approximately 15% of them present only once. Sample: PBMCs from blood, taken around 14 days before vaccination. These receptor sequences come from a man in his forties or fifties who received an inactivated influenza vaccine. Both conserved end residues are part of each CDR3. Fields, in order: clone size, J gene, V gene, D gene, CDR3 length, CDR3 DNA, CDR3 protein. D genes are given only for firm matches. Size is omitted from some rows. Given values are once, few, many or a class for expanded clones.

few,TRBJ2-1,TRBV20-1,NA,13,TGCAGTGCTAGAGTAAGCTACACCAATGAGCAGTTCTTC,CSARVSYTNEQFF
NA,TRBJ2-7,TRBV28,NA,12,TGTGCCAGCAGTACAGGGACCTCCGAGCAGTACTTC,CASSTGTSEQYF
few,TRBJ2-7,TRBV20-1,TRBD2,13,TGCAGTGCTAGACCGACTAGCGGGGGGCCGAAGTACTTC,CSARPTSGGPKYF
few,TRBJ2-3,TRBV5-1,TRBD2,16,TGCGCCAGCAGCCCGAGGACTAGCGGGACAACAGATACGCAGTATTTT,CASSPRTSGTTDTQYF
few,TRBJ2-1,TRBV11-2,NA,17,TGTGCCAGCAGCTTAGGCCCGGGACCCCTGTCGGTTGGTGAGCAGTTCTTC,CASSLGPGPLSVGEQFF
few,TRBJ1-2,TRBV10-3,TRBD1,13,TGTGCCATCAGTGTTGACAGGGTCAATGGCTACACCTTC,CAISVDRVNGYTF
NA,TRBJ2-5,TRBV6-2/TRBV6-3,TRBD1,14,TGTGCCAGCAGTTCTCGACAGGGTCCCGAGACCCAGTACTTC,CASSSRQGPETQYF
NA,TRBJ1-5,TRBV12-3/TRBV12-4,NA,16,TGTGCCAGCAGTTTAACGGGGGGCCGTAGCAATCAGCCCCAGCATTTT,CASSLTGGRSNQPQHF
few,TRBJ2-3,TRBV7-2,NA,15,TGTGCCAGCAGCTTATTTCGTGGGAGCACAGATACGCAGTATTTT,CASSLFRGSTDTQYF
NA,TRBJ2-5,TRBV10-3,NA,15,TGTGCCATCAGTGAGTCATCCGGGGGAGGAGAGACCCAGTACTTC,CAISESSGGGETQYF
NA,TRBJ2-5,TRBV7-8,NA,16,TGTGCCAGCAGCCACCACTTGGAGCCGACACAAGAGACCCAGTACTTC,CASSHHLEPTQETQYF
NA,TRBJ2-1,TRBV7-2,TRBD2,21,TGTGCCAGCAGCTTAGCTCCAAAGGTGCAAGTTCGCGGGAGAGTCGGCAATGAGCAGTTCTTC,CASSLAPKVQVRGRVGNEQFF
NA,TRBJ2-1,TRBV7-9,TRBD1,14,TGTGCCAGCAGCCCCAGGCTGGACAGGGGTGAGCAGTTCTTC,CASSPRLDRGEQFF
many,TRBJ2-7,TRBV29-1,TRBD1,12,TGCAGCGTTGAGGACAGGGCTGGGCAGCAGTACTTC,CSVEDRAGQQYF
few,TRBJ2-7,TRBV30,TRBD2,14,TGTGCCCTGAGGGGACTAGCGGAGACCTACGAGCAGTACTTC,CALRGLAETYEQYF
NA,TRBJ2-7,TRBV7-9,NA,13,TGTGCCAGCAGCGGACCAATAAGCTACGAGCAGTACTTC,CASSGPISYEQYF
NA,TRBJ2-7,TRBV29-1,TRBD1,13,TGCAGCGCTCAGGGGGCTCTTCATTACGAGCAGTACTTC,CSAQGALHYEQYF
NA,TRBJ2-7,TRBV29-1,TRBD1,13,TGCAGCGTCGGGACAGGGGACTCCTACGAGCAGTACTTC,CSVGTGDSYEQYF
NA,TRBJ2-3,TRBV7-2,TRBD2,15,TGTGCCAGCAGTCGACTAGCGGGGGGTCAAGATACGCAGTATTTT,CASSRLAGGQDTQYF
NA,TRBJ2-1,TRBV7-2,NA,16,TGTGCCAGCAAGTCTCTTCGGGGGAGCTCCTACAATGAGCAGTTCTTC,CASKSLRGSSYNEQFF
few,TRBJ2-7,TRBV20-1,TRBD1,14,TGCAGTGCTGGCCGGGACAGGTACTCCTACGAGCAGTACTTC,CSAGRDRYSYEQYF
NA,TRBJ2-7,TRBV29-1,NA,11,TGCAGCGTGGGGTGGGCCTACGAGCAGTACTTC,CSVGWAYEQYF
NA,TRBJ1-2,TRBV20-1,NA,14,TGCAGTGCTAGAGAGGGCGGGGTTAACTATGGCTACACCTTC,CSAREGGVNYGYTF
few,TRBJ2-7,TRBV20-1,NA,13,TGCAGTGCCCCCGCGGAGCAGGCCTACGAGCAGTACTTC,CSAPAEQAYEQYF
many,TRBJ2-1,TRBV14,TRBD1,14,TGTGCCAGCAGCCCCCAGACAGGGGGGTATGAGCAGTTCTTC,CASSPQTGGYEQFF
NA,TRBJ1-1,TRBV12-3/TRBV12-4,NA,11,TGTGCCAGCAGTTTAAGTCGGTCAGCTTTCTTT,CASSLSRSAFF
few,TRBJ1-1,TRBV6-6,NA,10,TGTGCCAGCAGTCAAACTGAAGCTTTCTTT,CASSQTEAFF
NA,TRBJ2-2,TRBV7-2,NA,15,TGTGCCAGCAGCCCCCACCAAGCTGGCACCGGGGAGCTGTTTTTT,CASSPHQAGTGELFF
NA,TRBJ1-1,TRBV20-1,NA,11,TGCAGTGCTAGAGATGACGCTGAAGCTTTCTTT,CSARDDAEAFF
NA,TRBJ2-5,TRBV5-1,TRBD2,14,TGCGCCAGCGCACCCGGGGGGGGCCAAGAGACCCAGTACTTC,CASAPGGGQETQYF
NA,TRBJ2-7,TRBV10-2,NA,12,TGCGCCAGCAGAGAACAGGGTTCCGAGCAGTACTTC,CASREQGSEQYF
NA,TRBJ1-1,TRBV5-1,TRBD1,15,TGCGCCAGCAGCTTTGCGACAGGGGCGGGCACTGAAGCTTTCTTT,CASSFATGAGTEAFF
few,TRBJ1-2,TRBV5-1,TRBD1,16,TGCGCCAGCAGCCCCGGGACAGCCTCTACTAACTATGGCTACACCTTC,CASSPGTASTNYGYTF
NA,TRBJ2-3,TRBV4-3,TRBD2,16,TGCGCCAGCAGCCAGGGGGCCAGCGGGAGGGCCGGTCGTCAGTATTTT,CASSQGASGRAGRQYF
few,TRBJ2-1,TRBV4-3,NA,16,TGCGCCAGCAGCCAAGGTGTGGGCCTTTTCATAAATGAGCAGTTCTTC,CASSQGVGLFINEQFF
NA,TRBJ2-7,TRBV19,TRBD2,13,TGTGCCACCAAACTAGCGGGGGCCTACGAGCAGTACTTC,CATKLAGAYEQYF
many,TRBJ1-2,TRBV12-3/TRBV12-4,NA,13,TGTGCCAGCAGTTTACAGCTCCCCTATGGCTACACCTTC,CASSLQLPYGYTF